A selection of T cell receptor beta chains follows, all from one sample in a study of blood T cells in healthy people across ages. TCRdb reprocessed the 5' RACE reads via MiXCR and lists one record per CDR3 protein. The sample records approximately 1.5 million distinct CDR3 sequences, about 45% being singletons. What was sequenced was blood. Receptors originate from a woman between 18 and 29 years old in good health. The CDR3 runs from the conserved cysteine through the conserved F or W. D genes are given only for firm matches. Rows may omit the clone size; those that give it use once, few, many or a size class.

CASSLEQGTGTQYF	TGTGCCAGCAGCTTAGAACAGGGGACGGGTACGCAGTATTTT	NA	TRBD1	TRBJ2-3	TRBV7-9
CAISEIANEQYF	TGTGCCATCAGTGAGATAGCGAACGAGCAGTACTTC	NA	NA	TRBJ2-7	TRBV10-3
CAISESSGFADTQYF	TGTGCCATCAGTGAGTCTAGCGGATTCGCAGATACGCAGTATTTT	once	NA	TRBJ2-3	TRBV10-3
CASSSVGQAYF	TGTGCCAGCAGTTCCGTCGGACAGGCCTACTTC	once	TRBD1	TRBJ2-7	TRBV12-3/TRBV12-4
CSVTWPLEETQYF	TGCAGCGTAACTTGGCCGCTTGAAGAGACCCAGTACTTC	once	NA	TRBJ2-5	TRBV29-1
CASSQDKSGKNIQYF	TGTGCCAGCAGCCAAGATAAAAGCGGCAAAAACATTCAGTACTTC	NA	NA	TRBJ2-4	TRBV4-2
CASSLPGSVHTDTQYF	TGTGCCAGCAGTTTACCGGGGTCGGTACACACAGATACGCAGTATTTT	NA	NA	TRBJ2-3	TRBV28
CSARVGPGEDNEQFF	TGCAGTGCTAGAGTAGGGCCAGGAGAGGACAATGAGCAGTTCTTC	few	NA	TRBJ2-1	TRBV20-1
CASSFKQGAWYEQYF	TGCGCCAGCAGCTTTAAACAGGGGGCATGGTACGAGCAGTACTTC	few	TRBD1	TRBJ2-7	TRBV5-1
CSAGNGWGNYGYTF	TGCAGTGCCGGGAATGGTTGGGGGAACTATGGCTACACCTTC	many	NA	TRBJ1-2	TRBV20-1
CASSDLGYRGNEKLFF	TGTGCCAGCAGTGATCTAGGATATAGGGGTAATGAAAAACTGTTTTTT	few	NA	TRBJ1-4	TRBV25-1
CASSWGAQNIQYF	TGTGCCAGCAGCTGGGGGGCCCAAAACATTCAGTACTTC	NA	NA	TRBJ2-4	TRBV7-2
CSVDASSSTDTQYF	TGCAGCGTCGACGCCAGCTCAAGCACAGATACGCAGTATTTT	few	NA	TRBJ2-3	TRBV29-1
CASSPTGGRPEAFF	TGCGCCAGCAGCCCGACAGGGGGGAGGCCTGAAGCTTTCTTT	NA	TRBD1	TRBJ1-1	TRBV4-3
CSVWGTVSYNEQFF	TGCAGCGTCTGGGGGACTGTCTCTTACAATGAGCAGTTCTTC	NA	NA	TRBJ2-1	TRBV29-1
CASSEAGGLAGEVSTGTQYF	TGTGCCAGCAGTGAAGCAGGGGGACTAGCGGGGGAGGTTAGCACAGGTACGCAGTATTTT	NA	TRBD2	TRBJ2-3	TRBV2
CSVSRTGVNTEAFF	TGCAGCGTTTCTAGGACAGGTGTGAACACTGAAGCTTTCTTT	NA	TRBD1	TRBJ1-1	TRBV29-1
CASSLGKYNEQYF	TGTGCCAGCAGTTTGGGGAAGTACAATGAGCAGTACTTC	few	NA	TRBJ2-7	TRBV6-2/TRBV6-3
CASMSSSLFTMNTEAFF	TGCGCCAGCATGTCGTCGTCACTTTTCACAATGAACACTGAAGCTTTCTTT	NA	NA	TRBJ1-1	TRBV5-1
CASTWRKADSYEQYF	TGTGCCAGCACCTGGAGGAAGGCGGACTCCTACGAGCAGTACTTC	NA	NA	TRBJ2-7	TRBV28
CASSGVLRNEQFF	TGTGCCAGCTCGGGGGTACTGCGGAATGAGCAGTTCTTC	NA	NA	TRBJ2-1	TRBV12-3/TRBV12-4
CATRYSGTVDQETQYF	TGTGCCACCAGGTACTCCGGGACAGTAGACCAAGAGACCCAGTACTTC	NA	TRBD1	TRBJ2-5	TRBV24-1
CASSFTITEKLFF	TGTGCCAGCAGCTTCACAATAACTGAAAAACTGTTTTTT	NA	NA	TRBJ1-4	TRBV7-9
CASSQESGQGINYGYTF	TGCGCCAGCAGCCAAGAATCGGGACAGGGCATTAACTATGGCTACACCTTC	many	TRBD1	TRBJ1-2	TRBV4-3
CASSQLTGSGSPLHF	TGCGCCAGCAGCCAGTTAACAGGGTCAGGCTCACCCCTCCACTTT	few	NA	TRBJ1-6	TRBV4-3
CASSRDNNSPLHF	TGTGCCAGCAGTCGTGACAATAATTCACCCCTCCACTTT	many	NA	TRBJ1-6	TRBV6-4
CASSEDPGPEAFF	TGTGCCAGCAGCGAAGACCCGGGCCCTGAAGCTTTCTTT	few	NA	TRBJ1-1	TRBV7-9
CASRDRRFDEQYF	TGTGCCAGCAGGGACAGGAGGTTTGACGAGCAGTACTTC	NA	TRBD1	TRBJ2-7	TRBV6-6
CASSLIVGGYEQYF	TGTGCCAGCAGTTTGATAGTGGGCGGCTACGAGCAGTACTTC	few	NA	TRBJ2-7	TRBV12-3/TRBV12-4
CASSPDTGGKETQYF	TGTGCCAGCTCACCCGACACCGGCGGGAAAGAGACCCAGTACTTC	NA	NA	TRBJ2-5	TRBV18
CASSQGGGAVDTQYF	TGCGCCAGCAGCCAAGGAGGGGGGGCCGTAGATACGCAGTATTTT	few	NA	TRBJ2-3	TRBV4-3
CSGRQGVSYNEQFF	TGCAGCGGCCGACAGGGGGTCTCCTACAATGAGCAGTTCTTC	NA	TRBD1	TRBJ2-1	TRBV29-1
CASSYSGIAVGEQFF	TGTGCCAGCAGTTACTCTGGGATAGCTGTCGGTGAGCAGTTCTTC	NA	NA	TRBJ2-1	TRBV6-6
CASSLIGTGAYEQYF	TGTGCCAGCAGTTTAATCGGGACAGGGGCCTACGAGCAGTACTTC	many	TRBD1	TRBJ2-7	TRBV27
CASHTGGGEQYF	TGTGCCAGCCACACAGGGGGCGGTGAGCAGTACTTC	NA	TRBD1	TRBJ2-7	TRBV12-3/TRBV12-4
CASSRTNSYEQYF	TGTGCCAGCAGTCGGACTAACTCCTACGAGCAGTACTTC	NA	NA	TRBJ2-7	TRBV28
CASGLGQGARNEQFF	TGTGCTAGTGGTTTGGGACAGGGGGCGCGCAATGAGCAGTTCTTC	NA	TRBD1	TRBJ2-1	TRBV12-5
CRPSGGFLASDTRYF	TGCAGGCCGTCAGGTGGCTTCTTGGCTTCAGATACGCGGTATTTT	NA	NA	TRBJ2-3	TRBV20-1
CASSSDSSQYF	TGTGCCAGCAGCAGCGACTCGTCTCAGTACTTC	few	NA	TRBJ2-7	TRBV6-2/TRBV6-3
CASSGTNNEQFF	TGTGCCAGCAGCGGGACTAACAATGAGCAGTTCTTC	few	TRBD2	TRBJ2-1	TRBV6-6
CASSKQQGWGYTF	TGTGCCAGCAGTAAACAACAGGGTTGGGGCTACACCTTC	NA	NA	TRBJ1-2	TRBV6-5
CSAPDRGSTDTQYF	TGCAGTGCTCCCGACAGGGGGAGCACAGATACGCAGTATTTT	few	TRBD1	TRBJ2-3	TRBV20-1
CASIYSTAGGSYEQYF	TGCGCCAGTATTTATTCGACAGCTGGGGGTTCTTACGAGCAGTACTTC	NA	NA	TRBJ2-7	TRBV10-1
CASSYLSGGIYEQYF	TGTGCCAGCAGTTACTTGAGCGGGGGAATCTACGAGCAGTACTTC	NA	TRBD2	TRBJ2-7	TRBV6-6
CAWSEVWGGGQPQHF	TGTGCCTGGAGTGAGGTCTGGGGGGGCGGTCAGCCCCAGCATTTT	once	NA	TRBJ1-5	TRBV30
CASSQENRGAQPQHF	TGCGCCAGCAGCCAAGAGAATCGGGGTGCGCAGCCCCAGCATTTT	NA	NA	TRBJ1-5	TRBV4-1
CSARRSGKGTDTQYF	TGCAGTGCTAGAAGGTCTGGAAAGGGCACAGATACGCAGTATTTT	NA	NA	TRBJ2-3	TRBV20-1
CASSQVNDYTGELFF	TGCGCCAGCAGCCAAGTGAATGATTACACCGGGGAGCTGTTTTTT	few	NA	TRBJ2-2	TRBV4-3
CASSRDGRNEKLFF	TGTGCCAGCAGCAGGGACGGCCGTAATGAAAAACTGTTTTTT	few	NA	TRBJ1-4	TRBV7-2
CASREPGQGDYGYTF	TGTGCCAGCAGGGAACCGGGACAGGGCGACTATGGCTACACCTTC	NA	TRBD1	TRBJ1-2	TRBV7-9
CASSPGRDTEAFF	TGTGCCAGCTCACCTGGCAGGGATACTGAAGCTTTCTTT	few	NA	TRBJ1-1	TRBV18
CASSIWRLGNNEQFF	TGTGCCAGTAGTATTTGGAGACTAGGAAATAATGAGCAGTTCTTC	NA	NA	TRBJ2-1	TRBV19
CASSLLAGAVDTQYF	TGTGCCAGCAGTCTTCTAGCGGGGGCTGTAGATACGCAGTATTTT	NA	TRBD2	TRBJ2-3	TRBV5-5
CASKRRQVSYGYTF	TGTGCCAGTAAAAGGAGACAGGTATCCTATGGCTACACCTTC	few	NA	TRBJ1-2	TRBV19
CATSDRRAREIDTQYF	TGTGCCACCAGTGACCGGCGAGCGAGAGAGATAGATACGCAGTATTTT	NA	NA	TRBJ2-3	TRBV24-1